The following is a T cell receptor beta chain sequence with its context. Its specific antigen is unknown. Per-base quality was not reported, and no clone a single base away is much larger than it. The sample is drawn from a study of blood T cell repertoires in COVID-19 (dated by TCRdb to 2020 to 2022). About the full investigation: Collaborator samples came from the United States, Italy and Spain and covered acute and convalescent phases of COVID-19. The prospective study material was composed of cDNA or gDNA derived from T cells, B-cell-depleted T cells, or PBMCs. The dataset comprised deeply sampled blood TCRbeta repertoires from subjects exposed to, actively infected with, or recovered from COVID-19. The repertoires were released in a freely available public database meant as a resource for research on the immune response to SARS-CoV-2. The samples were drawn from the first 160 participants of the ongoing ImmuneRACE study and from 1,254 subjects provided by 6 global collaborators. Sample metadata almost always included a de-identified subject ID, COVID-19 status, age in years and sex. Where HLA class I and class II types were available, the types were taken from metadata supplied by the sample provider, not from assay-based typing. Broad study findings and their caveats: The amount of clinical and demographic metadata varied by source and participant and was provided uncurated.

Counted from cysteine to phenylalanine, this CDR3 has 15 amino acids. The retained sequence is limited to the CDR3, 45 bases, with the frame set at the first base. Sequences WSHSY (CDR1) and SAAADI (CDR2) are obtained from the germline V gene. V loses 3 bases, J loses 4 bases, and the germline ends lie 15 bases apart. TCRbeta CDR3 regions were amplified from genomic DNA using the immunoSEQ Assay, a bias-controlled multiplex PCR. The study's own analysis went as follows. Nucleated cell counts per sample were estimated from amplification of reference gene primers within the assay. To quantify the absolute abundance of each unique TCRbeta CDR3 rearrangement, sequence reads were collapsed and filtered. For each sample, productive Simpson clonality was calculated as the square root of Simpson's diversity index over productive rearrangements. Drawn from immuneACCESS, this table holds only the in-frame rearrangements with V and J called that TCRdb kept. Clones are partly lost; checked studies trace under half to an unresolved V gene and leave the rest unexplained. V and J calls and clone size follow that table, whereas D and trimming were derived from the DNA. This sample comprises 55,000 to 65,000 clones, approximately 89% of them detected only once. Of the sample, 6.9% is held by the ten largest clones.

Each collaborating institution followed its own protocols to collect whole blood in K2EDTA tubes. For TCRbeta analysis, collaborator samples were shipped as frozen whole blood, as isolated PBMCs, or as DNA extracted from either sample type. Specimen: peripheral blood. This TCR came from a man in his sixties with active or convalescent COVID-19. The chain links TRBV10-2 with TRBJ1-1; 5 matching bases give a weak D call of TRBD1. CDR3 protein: CASSEKVAGGTEAFF. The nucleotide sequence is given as TGCGCCAGCAGTGAAAAGGTGGCGGGGGGCACTGAAGCTTTCTTT.